This T cell receptor (beta chain) was sequenced during a study of cytomegalovirus exposure and HLA in healthy donors (dated by TCRdb to 2016 to 2017). General notes on the study: According to an earlier analysis of several hundred of the donors, about 179 million T cells yielded roughly 110 million unique TCR beta sequences and about 300 Gb of sequence data. An early release covering roughly 580 HLA-typed donors comprised approximately 300 gigabases of sequencing data and around 86 million unique TCR sequences. The genetic ancestry cluster associated with self-reported Caucasian donors included about four fifths of the 398 genotyped donors. The study was designed to test whether signatures of past pathogen exposure could be identified by cataloging public T cell receptors. The study profiled the T cell repertoires of under 850 subjects by immunosequencing and related them to cytomegalovirus serostatus. In addition to the first cohort of roughly 700 subjects, a separate validation cohort of 130 or so different subjects was used. To predict cytomegalovirus infection status, the study combined high-throughput TCR immunosequencing, statistical association of individual TCRs with disease status, and machine learning. In a later analysis, previously published TCR beta repertoires from 666 donors were re-analyzed and high-resolution HLA genotyping was added so that TCR occurrence patterns could be studied. Rather than using new phenotypic data, the later analysis identified candidate immune exposures from TCR beta sequences and from how often those sequences occurred across donors. In an earlier analysis of 500 to 650 of the donors, high-throughput TCR beta sequencing was used to judge whether each TCR beta V gene segment behaved as functional or pseudogenic. Donor age, sex, ethnicity and CMV serostatus were compiled together with the repertoire data. A later genetic analysis took genome-wide SNP genotypes for about 65% of the 666 donors and used that subset as a discovery cohort. All discovery cohort repertoires had been generated using a single sequencing platform. HLA typing covered class I and class II loci at four-digit resolution. The number of donors typed differed by locus, with about 629-640 for A, B, C, DRB1 and DQB1, about 500 for DQA1, over 600 for DPA1, and some 470 for DPB1. Roughly 5 DR-DQ haplotypes were handled as single units for association and clustering, since linkage in the cohort was strong. On average, roughly 200,000 unique TCR beta nucleotide sequences were sequenced per donor among 300 to 500 genotyped donors of the cohort, with roughly 18% of those sequences being non-productive.

A few counts support this clone. What this receptor recognizes is not known. Base qualities are not recorded, but no much larger clone differs from it by a single base. In total, more than 500 healthy bone marrow donors made up the cohort. At the time of sampling, all cohort members were nominally healthy, though unrecorded immune exposures were likely present. The donor was CMV seronegative and belonged to the group of under 400 seronegative cohort members. A peripheral blood sample was collected from each donor, and TCR beta sequencing was performed on peripheral blood mononuclear cells. Genomic DNA was extracted from the blood cell samples with the Qiagen DNeasy Blood Extraction Kit. Study-wide findings and limitations: According to a later analysis, parvovirus B19, influenza, CMV and Epstein-Barr virus appeared linked to several top co-occurrence clusters. Strong co-occurrence of HLA alleles, especially DR and DQ, made assigning TCR associations to individual alleles difficult. The presence/absence analyses assumed that sequencing depth was roughly uniform across donors, and that assumption may not be true. In this cohort, only TCR beta chains were sequenced, and detectable features were limited by the absence of alpha or paired-chain data. A later analysis found that most CMV-associated TCR beta chains appeared HLA-restricted, with HLA associations seemingly driven largely by CMV exposure. In an earlier analysis of some 550 of the donors, most TCR beta V segments were observed in productive rearrangements about 90% or about 30% of the time, broadly matching IMGT annotations. The earlier analysis of about 600 of the donors excluded roughly 16 rarely observed V segments, including chromosome 9 orphons, because counts were too low. The classifier was reported to diagnose cytomegalovirus status with high specificity and sensitivity in both the original and validation cohorts. A further reported finding was that TCR beta sequences accurately predicted the HLA-A and HLA-B alleles for most subjects in the first cohort. Most TCR sequences were observed very rarely across donors, whereas some public TCRs were present in many individuals. The only immune exposure information available for the cohort was CMV serostatus. Because the 87-base-pair reads could not distinguish some IMGT-functional V segments, including TRBV6-2 and TRBV6-3, those segments were excluded. Three of the identified cytomegalovirus-associated TCR beta chains were confirmed in vitro to be specific for cytomegalovirus antigens. Compared with the roughly 670-donor mean, donors in an Asian-associated ancestry cluster had fewer N-insertions in productive TCRs, according to a later genetic analysis. In a later analysis, TCR association rates were found to vary across HLA loci, with the most associated TCRs seen for DRB1 alleles and the fewest for HLA-C alleles. In a later analysis, HLA-associated TCR beta chains were found to be more clonally expanded and to have lower generation probabilities than equally common non-associated chains. It was suggested by the authors that the approach could potentially be generalized to other disease states and immunological phenotypes. Because HLA typing was unavailable for some donors at each locus, only the typed subset was used in association tests. A later analysis associated about 17,000 TCR beta sequences with specific HLA alleles at a false discovery rate of 0.05. V-gene and J-gene trimming of TCR beta chains was associated with a missense DCLRE1C variant in a later genetic analysis, and the association was replicated in an independent cohort. A cluster of highly shared sequence variants was judged likely to represent a technical artifact of the sequencing pipeline. Linkage disequilibrium might explain the correlated functional status among segregating V segments, but an unknown experimental factor could not be excluded. In the study, approximately 160 TCR beta chains were listed as associated with cytomegalovirus.

V and J are trimmed by 5 bases and 5 bases, and the gene matches miss 8 bases of the junction. CDR1 and CDR2 are drawn from the germline V gene: SGHRS, YFSETQ. Taken from cysteine to phenylalanine, the CDR3 has 15 residues. Just the 45-base CDR3 DNA is kept, in frame starting at base 1. The library was generated by the immunoSEQ multiplex PCR assay. The multiplex PCR relied on a mix of 60 forward primers for TCR Vbeta segments and 13 reverse primers for TCR Jbeta segments. Amplification of the CDR3 region of rearranged TCR beta genes was performed with a multiplex PCR assay on genomic DNA. The amplified TCR beta libraries were sequenced on the Illumina HiSeq System as 87-base-pair reads. Under the source paper's analysis protocol: In a later analysis, tens of millions of unique TCR beta chains were counted across the approximately 640 repertoires, and about 10 million of these chains were shared by at least two donors. A nearest-neighbor algorithm error-corrected the raw reads and collapsed the reads into unique sequences, merging closely related sequences to remove PCR and sequencing errors. CDR3 sequences were aligned to IMGT reference sequences to assign V, D and J gene segments. Each retained sequence needed at least a six-nucleotide match to both a V gene segment and a J gene segment. A rearrangement was called productive if the CDR3 had no stop codons and remained in frame with V and J, and every other rearrangement was called non-productive. CDR3 was defined by IMGT convention, running from the second conserved V-encoded cysteine to the conserved J-encoded phenylalanine. The earlier analysis of around 640 of the donors excluded sequences that lacked an unambiguous match to a single V gene segment. In an earlier analysis of about 590 of the donors, a V segment was called functional when productive rearrangements were above 56.7%, and segregating when the standard deviation between donors exceeded 5%. A statistical classification framework was built to diagnose cytomegalovirus status from the catalog of TCR beta chain sequences. V and J gene assignment, in a later analysis, came from comparing TCR nucleotide sequences with IMGT/GENE-DB human TR gene sequences. In a later analysis, CDR3 sequences and most-parsimonious VDJ recombination scenarios were assigned using the TCRdist pipeline. In a later analysis, every TCR beta chain was defined by the combination of its CDR3 amino acid sequence and its V-gene family, and reads without a unique V-gene family were dropped. To address suspected cross-contamination and a sequencing artifact, a later analysis removed roughly 640 highly shared, low-generation-probability nucleotide sequences. In a later analysis, a clonal expansion index for each public chain was calculated from normalized within-repertoire ranks of inferred template counts. Generation probabilities in a later analysis came from a VDJ recombination model fitted to out-of-frame rearrangements, and those results were checked against IGoR. Hypergeometric tests were used in a later analysis to score TCR-TCR, TCR-HLA and TCR-CMV co-occurrence, with a repertoire-size bias correction applied to the TCR pairs. A later analysis estimated false discovery rates by permuting HLA or CMV assignments 20 times. A later analysis grouped co-occurring TCRs with DBSCAN, adding TCRdist sequence similarity when clustering within HLA-allele-positive subsets. Co-occurrence clustering excluded repertoires with fewer than 30,000 or more than 120,000 public chains, plus five with anomalous nucleotide sharing. In its TCRdb copy, this immuneACCESS table keeps in-frame sequences only and misses some clones. Where compared with another copy, unresolved V genes explain less than half of these, and the others have no known cause. V, J and clone size derive from that table, while D and trimming were established from the DNA sequence. The sample data list about 160,000 clones, and approximately 78% of these were observed just once. Together, the top ten hold 1.5% to 2% of the sample.

The rearrangement joined TRBV5-1 to TRBJ2-1; TRBD2 matches 9 bases in the middle. Sequencing was carried out using PBMCs. The origin of this receptor is a woman aged 18-35 years in good health and CMV-seronegative. The sequenced DNA: TGCGCCAGCAGTGCGGGGGGGGGCCGGGACAATGAGCAGTTCTTC. Translated, this gives CASSAGGGRDNEQFF.